A single sample is the source of the 20 T cell receptor beta chains below, sequenced in a study of cytomegalovirus exposure and HLA in healthy donors (dated by TCRdb to 2016 to 2017). The library came from the immunoSEQ multiplex PCR assay. A mixture of 60 forward primers for TCR Vbeta segments and 13 reverse primers for TCR Jbeta segments was used in the multiplex PCR. TCRdb took this table from immuneACCESS and kept in-frame rearrangements with V and J called. Such tables lack part of the clones; where checked against another copy, unresolved V genes explain under half of the gap, and the rest is unexplained. The sample yields about 130,000 clones; 78% were counted once. 3.6% of the sample lies in the top ten. Sequenced: PBMCs. Receptors were obtained from a man in his forties in good health and CMV-seronegative.

The chain couples TRBV18 to TRBJ1-1, with a weak D call TRBD1 (5 bases). The germline CDR1 and CDR2 sequences are KGHSH and LQKENI. Trimming pared 2 bases from V and 4 bases from J, leaving 14 bases between. This CDR3 has 15 amino acids. The CDR3 nucleotides are TGTGCCAGCTCACCAAGACAGAAGGAAGGCACTGAAGCTTTCTTT. Its protein is CASSPRQKEGTEAFF.

This chain links TRBV7-3 with TRBJ2-5; 12 bases line up with TRBD2. CDR3 size: 17 residues. The germline V gene has CDR1 SGHTA and CDR2 FQGTGA. The ends lost 4 bases at V and 1 base at J; junction bases unmatched: 7. CDR3: CASSSGTSGLPQETQYF. DNA for the CDR3: TGTGCCAGCAGCTCCGGGACTAGCGGGCTACCCCAAGAGACCCAGTACTTC.

V usage is TRBV11-2 and J usage is TRBJ2-5, with D hard to call. CDR3 length: 12 amino acids. In germline, CDR1 is SGHAT, CDR2 FQNNGV. With 0 bases removed from V and 5 bases from J, the gap between germline ends came to 4 bases. CDR3 amino acids: CASSLDRETQYF. For the CDR3, the DNA is TGTGCCAGCAGCTTAGATCGGGAGACCCAGTACTTC.

The rearrangement uses TRBV6-1 and TRBJ2-5, with TRBD1 matching over 7 bases. TRBJ2-7 explains the end of the DNA better; the J call may be wrong. This CDR3 region has 14 residues. Germline CDR1 and CDR2: MNHNS and SASEGT. This chain's CDR3 is CASRGNRGSYEQYF. CDR3 DNA sequence: TGTGCCAGCAGGGGGAACAGGGGAAGTTACGAGCAGTACTTC.

This clone was seen a few times. The V and J genes are TRBV7-9 and TRBJ1-1, with D unclear. With 5 bases removed from V and 7 bases from J, the gap between germline ends came to 17 bases. Germline CDR1 is SEHNR and CDR2 is FQNEAQ (reference sequence). This CDR3 spans 14 amino acids. CDR3 in DNA: TGTGCCAGCAGCGCCACAGCCTACAGTTTTGAAGCTTTCTTT. Protein product: CASSATAYSFEAFF.

This clone was picked up one time. The gene calls are TRBV9 and TRBJ2-5; 9 bases are shared with TRBD1. Trimming at V came to 3 bases and at J to 5 bases, leaving 8 bases not matched to a gene. The CDR3 covers 15 residues. Germline lookup yields CDR1 SGDLS and CDR2 YYNGEE. The CDR3 bases are TGTGCCAGCAGCGACCGGGACAGGGAGGGGGAGACCCAGTACTTC. Amino acid sequence: CASSDRDREGETQYF. Full variable domain (missing parts from reference TRBV9 and TRBJ2-5): DSGVTQTPKHLITATGQRVTLRCSPRSGDLSVYWYQQSLDQGLQFLIQYYNGEERAKGNILERFSAQQFPDLHSELNLSSLELGDSALYFCASSDRDREGETQYFGPGTRLLVL.

The gene calls are TRBV5-4 and TRBJ2-1; D might be TRBD2 (7 bases). The germline V gene encodes CDR1 SGHNT and CDR2 YYREEE (reference sequence). Trimming cost V 5 bases and J 3 bases, with 15 bases left between them. The CDR3 totals 15 residues. CDR3 sequence (DNA): TGTGCCAGCAGTCTCGCCGGGGGGCTCTACAATGAGCAGTTCTTC. Translation: CASSLAGGLYNEQFF.

The chain joins TRBV6-1 to TRBJ1-6; D may be TRBD1 (6 bases). CDR1 MNHNS and CDR2 SASEGT come from the germline V gene. The CDR3 sequence is 15 residues long. V shed 1 base and J shed 10 bases, with 14 bases lying between them. For the CDR3, the DNA is TGTGCCAGCAGTGAAGGGGGGGGGCGAGCCTCACCCCTCCACTTT. Encoded protein: CASSEGGGRASPLHF.

The chain has TRBV11-2 and TRBJ1-1, with D possibly TRBD1 on 5 matching bases. This CDR3 comprises 15 residues. Germline CDR1 and CDR2: SGHAT and FQNNGV. V was cut by 5 bases and J by 1 base, with 14 bases left in between. The CDR3 DNA sequence: TGTGCCAGCAGCGGTCGGTGGGGCAGGAACACTGAAGCTTTCTTT. Residues: CASSGRWGRNTEAFF. Full variable domain (rest looked up from reference TRBV11-2 and TRBJ1-1): EAGVAQSPRYKIIEKRQSVAFWCNPISGHATLYWYQQILGQGPKLLIQFQNNGVVDDSQLPKDRFSAERLKGVDSTLKIQPAKLEDSAVYLCASSGRWGRNTEAFFGQGTRLTVV.

CDR3 region: CASSLGWGDEQYF. In nucleotides, the CDR3 is TGTGCCAGCAGCTTAGGATGGGGCGACGAGCAGTACTTC. The chain recombines TRBV7-6 with TRBJ2-7, with D possibly TRBD1 on 5 matching bases. Trimming pared 1 base from V and 5 bases from J, leaving 9 bases between. CDR1 and CDR2 from the germline V gene are SGHVS and FNYEAQ. This CDR3 is built from 13 residues.

This clone was observed a single time. The gene calls are TRBV28 and TRBJ1-5; TRBD1 is a possible D gene (5 bases). From germline, CDR1 is MDHEN and CDR2 SYDVKM. V lost 7 bases and J 7 bases, leaving 17 bases between the germline ends. The CDR3 extends over 14 amino acids. CDR3 protein: CASNFGGGAQPQHF. The CDR3 nucleotides read TGTGCCAGCAACTTTGGGGGGGGAGCACAGCCCCAGCATTTT.

V usage is TRBV2 and J usage is TRBJ2-3, with 7 bases identical to TRBD2. This CDR3 is 16 amino acids long. CDR1 and CDR2 (germline): SNHLY, FYNNEI. Unmatched junction bases numbered 8, after V lost 4 bases and J lost 1 base. CDR3 sequence: CASSGPGGKGTDTQYF. CDR3 sequence (DNA): TGTGCCAGCAGTGGACCGGGGGGAAAGGGCACAGATACGCAGTATTTT.

The gene calls are TRBV9 and TRBJ2-5, with 8 bases lining up with TRBD2. The V gene end was trimmed by 3 bases and the J gene end by 5 bases; junction bases not matched to a gene: 6. CDR3 size: 14 residues. Germline V lookup: CDR1 SGDLS, CDR2 YYNGEE. The CDR3 protein is CASSAAGGRETQYF. Here the CDR3 DNA reads TGTGCCAGCAGCGCCGCGGGGGGCCGGGAGACCCAGTACTTC.

The chain uses TRBV7-8 and TRBJ2-3, with 9 positions matching TRBD2. V lost 4 bases and J lost 4; bases outside the gene matches: 9. CDR3 length: 16 residues. CDR1 and CDR2 from the germline V gene are SGHVS and FQNEAQ. In DNA, the CDR3 is TGTGCCAGCAGCTCCCCAGTTAGCGGGGGACCAGATACGCAGTATTTT. Protein sequence: CASSSPVSGGPDTQYF. The full variable domain, its missing parts supplied by reference TRBV7-8 and TRBJ2-3, is GAGVSQSPRYKVAKRGQDVALRCDPISGHVSLFWYQQALGQGPEFLTYFQNEAQLDKSGLPSDRFFAERPEGSVSTLKIQRTQQEDSAVYLCASSSPVSGGPDTQYFGPGTRLTVL.

V usage is TRBV7-9 and J usage is TRBJ2-1; D unclear. The CDR3 extends over 16 amino acids. Germline-derived CDR1 and CDR2 are SEHNR and FQNEAQ (reference sequence). Trimming cost V 5 bases and J 4 bases, with 18 bases left between them. The DNA of the CDR3 is TGTGCCAGCAGCCCCATGGTTGCGAACGGGTACAATGAGCAGTTCTTC. Its translation: CASSPMVANGYNEQFF.

The chain carries TRBV7-9 and TRBJ1-6; possibly TRBD1 for D (5 bases). CDR1 is SEHNR and CDR2 is FQNEAQ in the germline V gene (reference sequence). The CDR3 has 16 amino acids. The germline V and J ends were trimmed by 4 bases and 4 bases, with 14 bases remaining between them. The DNA for the CDR3 is TGTGCCAGCAGCTACGGGGCCGGGACTTATAATTCACCCCTCCACTTT. Its protein product is CASSYGAGTYNSPLHF.

The rearrangement joins TRBV5-5 to TRBJ2-7; D is perhaps TRBD1 (5 bases). The CDR3 is 14 residues long. V was pared by 1 base and J by 3 bases, with 11 bases between. The germline V gene has CDR1 SGHKS and CDR2 YYEKEE (reference sequence). The CDR3 is CASSLIQGRYEQYF. The CDR3 bases are TGTGCCAGCAGCTTGATCCAGGGCCGCTACGAGCAGTACTTC.

V usage is TRBV6-5 and J usage is TRBJ2-1; TRBD1 matches 11 bases. Germline V gives CDR1 MNHEY, CDR2 SVGAGI. V shed 0 bases and J 9 bases; nucleotides not matched to a gene: 4. The CDR3 loop spans 15 amino acids. CDR3 residues: CASSYSGQGVIEQFF. The CDR3 nucleotides read TGTGCCAGCAGTTACTCGGGACAGGGGGTTATTGAGCAGTTCTTC.

The chain joins TRBV19 to TRBJ2-1, with unresolved D. The CDR3 sequence is 11 residues long. The V gene's germline CDR1 is LNHDA and CDR2 SQIVND (reference sequence). Trimming shortened V by 10 bases and J by 9 bases, and 13 bases separated the two germline ends. DNA of the CDR3: TGTGCCACGACGGAGTTTGGTGAGCAGTTCTTC. Translating it yields CATTEFGEQFF.

The rearrangement uses TRBV7-8 and TRBJ2-7; D gene uncertain. Germline values: CDR1 SGHVS, CDR2 FQNEAQ. The CDR3 has 13 amino acids. The V end lost 4 bases, the J end lost 3 bases, and 10 bases lay between the germline ends. CDR3 sequence (DNA): TGTGCCAGCAGCTGGGTCAACTACTACGAGCAGTACTTC. This encodes CASSWVNYYEQYF.